In its sample, the clone carrying this T cell receptor beta chain was seen a few times. The antigen is not known. The sample belongs to a study of identical twins. From the 5' RACE reads, TCRdb called clonotypes with MiXCR, one entry per CDR3 protein. The sample lists 450,000 or so distinct CDR3 sequences, 12% to 15% occurring once. Trimming shortened V by 1 base and J by 6 bases, and 8 bases separated the two germline ends. This CDR3 spans 13 amino acids. Germline V gives CDR1 SGHDT, CDR2 YYEEEE. Study-level results: Insertions were reduced in abundant cord blood beta clonotypes but not in memory repertoires.

These data were also reused for a study on yellow fever vaccine responses in identical twins.

The chain employs TRBV5-6 and TRBJ2-1; D not certain. Sequencing input: CD4+ T cells sorted from blood. This clonotype was sampled from a young woman in good health. The CDR3 DNA reads TGTGCCAGCAGCTTGTTAATTGGCAATGAGCAGTTCTTC. Its protein product is CASSLLIGNEQFF.